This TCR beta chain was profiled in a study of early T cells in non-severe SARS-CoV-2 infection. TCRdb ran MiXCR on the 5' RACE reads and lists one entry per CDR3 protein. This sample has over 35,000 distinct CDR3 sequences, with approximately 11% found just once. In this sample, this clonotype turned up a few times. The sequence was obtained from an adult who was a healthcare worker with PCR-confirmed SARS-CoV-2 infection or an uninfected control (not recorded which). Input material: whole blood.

CDR3 loop: CASSLSPGELFF. In DNA form, the CDR3 reads TGTGCCAGCAGTTTAAGTCCCGGGGAGCTGTTTTTT. The chain carries TRBV12-3 or TRBV12-4 and TRBJ2-2; unclear D gene. Trimming pared 2 bases from V and 6 bases from J, leaving 4 bases between. The CDR3 contains 12 residues.